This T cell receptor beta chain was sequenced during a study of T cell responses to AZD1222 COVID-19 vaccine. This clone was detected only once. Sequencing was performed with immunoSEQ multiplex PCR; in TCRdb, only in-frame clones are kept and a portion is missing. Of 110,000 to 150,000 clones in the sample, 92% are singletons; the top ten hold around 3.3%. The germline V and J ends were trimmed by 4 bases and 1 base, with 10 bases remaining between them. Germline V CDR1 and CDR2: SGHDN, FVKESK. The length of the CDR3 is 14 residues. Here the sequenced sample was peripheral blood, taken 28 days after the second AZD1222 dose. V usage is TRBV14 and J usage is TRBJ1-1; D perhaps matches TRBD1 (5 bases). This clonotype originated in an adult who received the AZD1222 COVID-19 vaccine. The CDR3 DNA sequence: TGTGCCAGCAGCCTACCAGGGCCGAACACTGAAGCTTTCTTT. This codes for CASSLPGPNTEAFF.